These T cell receptor beta chains were read from a single sample in a study of spatial heterogeneity in lung cancer. TCRdb independently ran MiXCR on the 5' RACE reads; one entry per CDR3 protein. The sample includes almost 7,000 distinct CDR3 sequences, over 12% of them seen just once. The specimen comprised lung tumor tissue, sampled at surgery. These receptors all come from a male donor with early-stage non-small cell lung cancer. The CDR3 runs from the conserved cysteine through the conserved F or W. The D gene is left open where the match is weak. Rows give clone size only sometimes, using once, few, many, or a class for an expanded clone.

CDR3aa: CASRRQGTGSPLHF
CDR3nt: TGTGCCAGCAGAAGACAGGGCACAGGTTCACCCCTCCACTTT
j_gene: TRBJ1-6
d_gene: TRBD1
abundance: many
v_gene: TRBV7-2

CDR3aa: CASSLSGGNNSPLHF
CDR3nt: TGTGCCAGCAGCCTCAGCGGCGGAAACAATTCACCCCTCCACTTT
j_gene: TRBJ1-6
d_gene: -
abundance: many
v_gene: TRBV9

CDR3aa: CASSPGLAGGVQTDNEQFF
CDR3nt: TGCGCCAGCAGCCCCGGACTAGCGGGAGGGGTACAAACTGACAATGAGCAGTTCTTC
j_gene: TRBJ2-1
d_gene: TRBD2
abundance: many
v_gene: TRBV5-1

CDR3aa: CASRSSWGGRTEAFF
CDR3nt: TGTGCCAGCAGGTCGTCTTGGGGAGGTAGGACTGAAGCTTTCTTT
j_gene: TRBJ1-1
d_gene: -
abundance: medium-sized
v_gene: TRBV7-2

CDR3aa: CASSYGTHGEQFF
CDR3nt: TGTGCCAGCAGTTATGGGACCCACGGGGAGCAGTTCTTC
j_gene: TRBJ2-1
d_gene: -
abundance: many
v_gene: TRBV6-2/TRBV6-3

CDR3aa: CASSLEPTTGGEKLFF
CDR3nt: TGCGCCAGCAGCCTCGAACCTACGACAGGGGGTGAAAAACTGTTTTTT
j_gene: TRBJ1-4
d_gene: TRBD1
abundance: medium-sized
v_gene: TRBV5-1

CDR3aa: CASSQGYEQFF
CDR3nt: TGCGCCAGCAGCCAAGGGTATGAGCAGTTCTTC
j_gene: TRBJ2-1
d_gene: -
abundance: medium-sized
v_gene: TRBV4-3

CDR3aa: CASSPPYRANTEAFF
CDR3nt: TGTGCCAGCTCACCGCCCTACAGAGCAAACACTGAAGCTTTCTTT
j_gene: TRBJ1-1
d_gene: -
abundance: medium-sized
v_gene: TRBV18

CDR3aa: CASSPPRGPQHF
CDR3nt: TGTGCCAGCAGCCCCCCCAGAGGGCCCCAGCATTTT
j_gene: TRBJ1-5
d_gene: -
abundance: many
v_gene: TRBV7-2

CDR3aa: CASSLGYWGNNEQFF
CDR3nt: TGTGCCAGCAGTTTAGGCTATTGGGGAAACAATGAGCAGTTCTTC
j_gene: TRBJ2-1
d_gene: -
abundance: many
v_gene: TRBV12-3/TRBV12-4

CDR3aa: CASSYRPGHPYEQYF
CDR3nt: TGTGCCAGCAGTTACAGGCCAGGACATCCCTACGAGCAGTACTTC
j_gene: TRBJ2-7
d_gene: -
abundance: many
v_gene: TRBV6-2/TRBV6-3

CDR3aa: CSARGDTDHGYTF
CDR3nt: TGCAGTGCTAGAGGGGACACGGACCATGGCTACACCTTC
j_gene: TRBJ1-2
d_gene: -
abundance: medium-sized
v_gene: TRBV20-1

CDR3aa: CASSQGPDEQFF
CDR3nt: TGTGCCAGCAGCCAAGGGCCCGATGAGCAGTTCTTC
j_gene: TRBJ2-1
d_gene: -
abundance: -
v_gene: TRBV4-2

CDR3aa: CASSLSGRALDEQFF
CDR3nt: TGCGCCAGCAGCTTGTCTGGGAGGGCCTTGGATGAGCAGTTCTTC
j_gene: TRBJ2-1
d_gene: TRBD2
abundance: few
v_gene: TRBV5-1

CDR3aa: CASSPTRAETQYF
CDR3nt: TGTGCCAGCAGCCCGACTAGGGCGGAGACCCAGTACTTC
j_gene: TRBJ2-5
d_gene: -
abundance: -
v_gene: TRBV7-8

CDR3aa: CASSLGLGDWSNQPQHF
CDR3nt: TGTGCCAGCAGCTTGGGATTAGGGGACTGGAGCAATCAGCCCCAGCATTTT
j_gene: TRBJ1-5
d_gene: -
abundance: many
v_gene: TRBV5-8

CDR3aa: CASSLGGTGGTTFF
CDR3nt: TGTGCCAGCAGCTTAGGAGGGACAGGGGGTACAACTTTCTTT
j_gene: TRBJ1-1
d_gene: TRBD1
abundance: many
v_gene: TRBV11-2

CDR3aa: CATSRTRQYEQYF
CDR3nt: TGTGCCACCAGCAGGACCAGGCAGTACGAGCAGTACTTC
j_gene: TRBJ2-7
d_gene: -
abundance: large
v_gene: TRBV15

CDR3aa: CAWSVTVNTEAFF
CDR3nt: TGTGCCTGGAGTGTAACTGTCAACACTGAAGCTTTCTTT
j_gene: TRBJ1-1
d_gene: -
abundance: -
v_gene: TRBV30

CDR3aa: CASSPDSNSPLHF
CDR3nt: TGCGCCAGCAGCCCAGACAGTAATTCACCCCTCCACTTT
j_gene: TRBJ1-6
d_gene: -
abundance: many
v_gene: TRBV5-1

CDR3aa: CASRGLGQSQRYGYTF
CDR3nt: TGTGCCAGCAGGGGCCTTGGACAGTCTCAACGCTATGGCTACACCTTC
j_gene: TRBJ1-2
d_gene: -
abundance: many
v_gene: TRBV6-2/TRBV6-3

CDR3aa: CSARSPGARTEAFF
CDR3nt: TGCAGTGCTAGATCCCCAGGGGCAAGAACTGAAGCTTTCTTT
j_gene: TRBJ1-1
d_gene: -
abundance: many
v_gene: TRBV20-1

CDR3aa: CASSPRRTDTQYF
CDR3nt: TGTGCCAGCAGCCCCCGACGCACAGATACGCAGTATTTT
j_gene: TRBJ2-3
d_gene: -
abundance: -
v_gene: TRBV5-4

CDR3aa: CASSYLDGTGGYTF
CDR3nt: TGTGCCAGCAGTTACTTGGACGGAACGGGAGGCTACACCTTC
j_gene: TRBJ1-2
d_gene: -
abundance: few
v_gene: TRBV6-5

CDR3aa: CASSLSGRNEQFF
CDR3nt: TGTGCCAGCAGCCTAAGCGGGAGAAATGAGCAGTTCTTC
j_gene: TRBJ2-1
d_gene: TRBD2
abundance: many
v_gene: TRBV4-2

CDR3aa: CASSFPQNTEAFF
CDR3nt: TGTGCCAGCAGCTTCCCACAGAACACTGAAGCTTTCTTT
j_gene: TRBJ1-1
d_gene: -
abundance: medium-sized
v_gene: TRBV5-4

CDR3aa: CASSSSSGNTIYF
CDR3nt: TGTGCCAGCAGCTCCTCCTCTGGAAACACCATATATTTT
j_gene: TRBJ1-3
d_gene: -
abundance: medium-sized
v_gene: TRBV9

CDR3aa: CASIQMGLAGSGELFF
CDR3nt: TGTGCCAGCATTCAAATGGGGCTAGCGGGCTCCGGGGAGCTGTTTTTT
j_gene: TRBJ2-2
d_gene: TRBD2
abundance: many
v_gene: TRBV12-3/TRBV12-4

CDR3aa: CASSQRTADTQYF
CDR3nt: TGTGCCAGCAGCCAAAGGACGGCGGATACGCAGTATTTT
j_gene: TRBJ2-3
d_gene: -
abundance: medium-sized
v_gene: TRBV4-2

CDR3aa: CASSPTRVSTDTQYF
CDR3nt: TGTGCCAGCAGCCCGACCAGAGTCAGCACAGATACGCAGTATTTT
j_gene: TRBJ2-3
d_gene: -
abundance: -
v_gene: TRBV4-2